This T cell receptor (beta chain) appears in the sequencing data of a study of cytomegalovirus exposure and HLA in healthy donors. Of note for this clone: The target antigen is unknown.

Study-wide results and limits: An analysis done earlier found most TCR beta V segments productive about 90% or about 30% of the time. 16,951 TCR beta sequences were associated with HLA alleles at 0.05 false discovery rate in a later analysis.

Germline V lookup: CDR1 SGHAT, CDR2 FQNNGV. There are 15 residues in the CDR3. With V trimmed by 8 bases and J by 1 base, 6 bases remained unmatched. With 60 Vbeta and 13 Jbeta primers, the PCR was carried out. This table comes from immunoSEQ multiplex PCR, and its TCRdb copy is limited to in-frame clones, with some not included. The sample consists of 150,000 to 250,000 clones, roughly four fifths of them appearing once. The sequencing sample was made of PBMCs. The TCR comes from a boy between 2 and 10 years old in good health and CMV-seronegative. The chain links TRBV11-2 to TRBJ2-3, with 10 bases identical to TRBD1. CDR3 amino acids: CASGPGQGRTDTQYF. CDR3 nucleotide sequence: TGTGCCAGCGGCCCGGGACAGGGGCGCACAGATACGCAGTATTTT.